This TCR beta chain was profiled in a study of control samples from healthy donors and cancer patients. TCRdb's table, derived via immunoSEQ multiplex PCR, lists solely in-frame clones and lacks some. Of around 130,000 clones listed, around nine tenths are singletons. The V and J ends lost 3 bases and 8 bases respectively, with 17 bases between them. The CDR3 is 15 residues long. Germline V CDR1 and CDR2: SGHTA, FQGNSA. V usage is TRBV7-2 and J usage is TRBJ2-1; D possibly corresponds to TRBD1 (5 bases). The sequence came from a man aged 45-60 years in good health. The sequenced sample was blood. The CDR3 loop is CASSFQGSDRDEQFF. DNA for the CDR3: TGTGCCAGCAGCTTCCAGGGCAGTGATCGGGATGAGCAGTTCTTC.